These 8 T cell receptor beta chains originate from one sample sequenced in a study of identical twins. MiXCR was run by TCRdb on the 5' RACE reads, yielding one entry per CDR3 protein. The repertoire includes about 390,000 distinct CDR3 sequences, roughly 10% of them detected once, and under 9.5% sits in the top ten. Sample: naive T cells sorted from blood. Receptor source: a woman aged 50 to 60 in good health.

This clonotype was counted ten times or more. The rearrangement links TRBV5-1 to TRBJ1-3, with a weak D call TRBD1 (5 bases). Trimming took off 4 bases at V and 0 bases at J, with 11 bases between the two ends. Germline V gene data show CDR1 as SGHRS and CDR2 as YFSETQ. CDR3 length: 15 amino acids. CDR3 in DNA: TGCGCCAGCAGCAGGGACGGAAACTCTGGAAACACCATATATTTT. This gives the protein CASSRDGNSGNTIYF.

The CDR3 loop is CASSSGSGSYEQYF. CDR3 DNA: TGTGCCAGCAGCTCAGGGTCCGGCTCCTACGAGCAGTACTTC. The rearrangement joins TRBV9 to TRBJ2-7; D perhaps matches TRBD1 (5 bases). Germline V gene data show CDR1 as SGDLS and CDR2 as YYNGEE. This CDR3 contains 14 residues. V was cut by 4 bases and J by 0 bases, with 11 bases left in between.

There are many counts of this clonotype. This chain uses TRBV19 with TRBJ2-1; D ambiguous. The CDR3 runs 12 residues. V was cut by 9 bases and J by 7 bases, with 13 bases left in between. Germline loops: CDR1 LNHDA, CDR2 SQIVND (reference sequence). This chain's CDR3 is CASSSGGNEQFF. In nucleotides, the CDR3 is TGTGCCAGCAGCTCGGGCGGAAATGAGCAGTTCTTC.

This sequence joins TRBV29-1 and TRBJ2-6; the D gene is possibly TRBD1 (5 bases). Germline CDR1 is SQVTM and CDR2 is ANQGSEA. The CDR3 spans 17 residues. V lost 5 bases to trimming and J lost 2 bases, with 19 bases between them. Here the CDR3 reads CSVSRSLQAPGANVLTF. DNA for the CDR3: TGCAGCGTTTCTAGAAGCCTACAGGCTCCTGGGGCCAACGTCCTGACTTTC.

V and J are TRBV3-1 and TRBJ2-3, with 10 bases fitting TRBD1. The CDR3 totals 16 residues. Trimming took 0 bases from V and 3 from J; bases not matched to a gene: 3. Germline-derived CDR1 and CDR2 are LGHDT and YNNKEL (reference sequence). This CDR3 is CASSQDQGQGTDTQYF. DNA of the CDR3: TGTGCCAGCAGCCAAGATCAGGGACAGGGGACAGATACGCAGTATTTT.

This clonotype was seen more than once but under ten times. This sequence joins TRBV12-3 or TRBV12-4 and TRBJ2-4; D gene uncertain. V shed 6 bases and J shed 3 bases, with 12 bases lying between them. This CDR3 spans 14 amino acids. DNA for the CDR3: TGTGCCAGCAGCCCGGCGTGGATCAAAAACATTCAGTACTTC. Amino acids: CASSPAWIKNIQYF.

The genes are TRBV7-9 and TRBJ2-1; D uncertain. The CDR3 extends over 15 amino acids. The V gene's germline CDR1 is SEHNR and CDR2 FQNEAQ (reference sequence). V was clipped by 0 bases and J by 6 bases, with 12 bases between them. The CDR3 bases are TGTGCCAGCAGCTTAGCCCTGGCCCTAACCAATGAGCAGTTCTTC. This gives the protein CASSLALALTNEQFF.

The rearrangement links TRBV6-6 to TRBJ1-5, with 7 nucleotides matching TRBD1. CDR1 is MNHNY, CDR2 SVGAGI, per germline (reference sequence). With V trimmed by 6 bases and J by 6 bases, 17 bases remained unmatched. This CDR3 contains 17 residues. The CDR3 nucleotides read TGTGCCAGCAGGCACGGGCGAAAACAGGGGCTCGGTCAGCCCCAGCATTTT. This sequence encodes CASRHGRKQGLGQPQHF.